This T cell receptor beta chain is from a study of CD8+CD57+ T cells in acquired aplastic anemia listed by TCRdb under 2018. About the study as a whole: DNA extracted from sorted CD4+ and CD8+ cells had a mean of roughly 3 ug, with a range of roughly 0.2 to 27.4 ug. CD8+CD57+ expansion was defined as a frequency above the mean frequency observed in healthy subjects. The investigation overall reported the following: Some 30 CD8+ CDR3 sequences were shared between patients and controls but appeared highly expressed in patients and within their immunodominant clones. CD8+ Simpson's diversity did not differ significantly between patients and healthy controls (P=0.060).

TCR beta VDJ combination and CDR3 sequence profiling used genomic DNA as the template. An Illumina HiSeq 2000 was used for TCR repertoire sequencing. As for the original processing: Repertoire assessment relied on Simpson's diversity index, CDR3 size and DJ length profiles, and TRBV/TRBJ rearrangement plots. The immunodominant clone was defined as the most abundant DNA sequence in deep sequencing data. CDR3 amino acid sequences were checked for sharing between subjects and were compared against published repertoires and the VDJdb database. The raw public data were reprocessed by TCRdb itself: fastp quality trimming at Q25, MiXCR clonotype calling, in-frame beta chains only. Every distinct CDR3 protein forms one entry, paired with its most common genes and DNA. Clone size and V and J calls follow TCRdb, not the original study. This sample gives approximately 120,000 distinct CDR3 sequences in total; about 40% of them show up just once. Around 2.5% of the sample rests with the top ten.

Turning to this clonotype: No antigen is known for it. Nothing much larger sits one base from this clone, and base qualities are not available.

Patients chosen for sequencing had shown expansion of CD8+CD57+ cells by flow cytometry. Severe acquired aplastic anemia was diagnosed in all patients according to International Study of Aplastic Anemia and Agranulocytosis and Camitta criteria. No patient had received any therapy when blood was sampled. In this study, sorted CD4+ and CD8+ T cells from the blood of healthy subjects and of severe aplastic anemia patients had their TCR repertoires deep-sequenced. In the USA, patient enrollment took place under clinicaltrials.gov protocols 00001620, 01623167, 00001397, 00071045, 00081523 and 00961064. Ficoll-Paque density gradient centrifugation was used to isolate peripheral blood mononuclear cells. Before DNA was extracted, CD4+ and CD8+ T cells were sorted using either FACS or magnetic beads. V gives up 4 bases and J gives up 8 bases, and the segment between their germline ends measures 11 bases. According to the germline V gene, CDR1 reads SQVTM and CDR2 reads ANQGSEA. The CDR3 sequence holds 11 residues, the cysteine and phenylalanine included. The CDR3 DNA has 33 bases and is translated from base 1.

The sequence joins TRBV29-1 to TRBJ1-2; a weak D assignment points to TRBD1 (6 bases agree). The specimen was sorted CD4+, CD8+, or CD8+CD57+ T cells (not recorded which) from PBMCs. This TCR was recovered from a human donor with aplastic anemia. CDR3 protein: CSVVAGEGYTF. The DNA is TGCAGCGTTGTCGCAGGGGAAGGCTACACCTTC.